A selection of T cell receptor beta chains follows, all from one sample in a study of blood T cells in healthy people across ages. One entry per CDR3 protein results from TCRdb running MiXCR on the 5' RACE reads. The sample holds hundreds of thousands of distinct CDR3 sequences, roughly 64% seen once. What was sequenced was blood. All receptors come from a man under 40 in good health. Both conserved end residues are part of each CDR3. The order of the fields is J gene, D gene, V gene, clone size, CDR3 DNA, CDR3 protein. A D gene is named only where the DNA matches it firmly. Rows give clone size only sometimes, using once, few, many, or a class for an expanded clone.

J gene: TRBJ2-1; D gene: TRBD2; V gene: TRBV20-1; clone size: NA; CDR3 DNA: TGCAGTGCTAGAGTCGGCGGGGGGTTCAATGAGCAGTTCTTC; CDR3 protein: CSARVGGGFNEQFF
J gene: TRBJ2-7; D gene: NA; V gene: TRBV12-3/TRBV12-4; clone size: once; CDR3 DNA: TGTGCCAGCAGCCCCCGGGACATCCAATGGGACGAGCAGTACTTC; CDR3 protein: CASSPRDIQWDEQYF
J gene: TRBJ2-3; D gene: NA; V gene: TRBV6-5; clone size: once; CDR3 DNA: TGTGCCACCGGGGTGGTGGTTTCGACAGATACGCAGTATTTT; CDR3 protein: CATGVVVSTDTQYF
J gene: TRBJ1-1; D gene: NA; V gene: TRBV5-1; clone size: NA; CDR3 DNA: TGCGCCAGCAGCATTGGGGCCCAGGGAGGGGCCGAAGCTTTCTTT; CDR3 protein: CASSIGAQGGAEAFF
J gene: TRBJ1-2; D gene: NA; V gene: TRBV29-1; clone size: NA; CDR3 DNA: TGCAGCGTTCCTTCCGGACATGCGAGTGGCTACACCTTC; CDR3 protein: CSVPSGHASGYTF
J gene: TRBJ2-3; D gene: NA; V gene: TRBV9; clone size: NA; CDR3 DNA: TGTGCCAGCAGCGTAGTAGGGGGTTCAGATACGCAGTATTTT; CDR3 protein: CASSVVGGSDTQYF
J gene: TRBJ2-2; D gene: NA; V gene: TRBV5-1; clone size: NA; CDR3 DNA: TGCGCCAGCAGTCAACTGACGGGGGCGAACACCGGGGAGCTGTTTTTT; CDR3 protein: CASSQLTGANTGELFF
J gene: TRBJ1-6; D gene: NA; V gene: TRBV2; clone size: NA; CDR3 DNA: TGTGCCAGCAGTGAACGGCCGGCAGGGCCTAATTCACCCCTCCACTTT; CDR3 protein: CASSERPAGPNSPLHF
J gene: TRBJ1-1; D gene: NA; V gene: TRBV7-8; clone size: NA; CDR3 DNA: TGTGCCAGCACCAGGCCAGCGAACACTGAAGCTTTCTTT; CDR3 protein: CASTRPANTEAFF
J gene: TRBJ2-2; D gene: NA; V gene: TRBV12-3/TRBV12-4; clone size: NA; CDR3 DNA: TGTGCCAGCAGTTGGGACTTTGACACCGGGGAGCTGTTTTTT; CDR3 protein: CASSWDFDTGELFF
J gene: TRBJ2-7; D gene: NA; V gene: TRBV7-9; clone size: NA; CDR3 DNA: TGTGCCAGCAGCTTATCCGCCGGGGCTAGGGCTTACGAGCAGTACTTC; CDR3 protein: CASSLSAGARAYEQYF
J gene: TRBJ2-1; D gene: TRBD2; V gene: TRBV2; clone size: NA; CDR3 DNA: TGTGCCAGCAGTGATTGGACTAGCGGTGGAGATGGCTACAATGAGCAGTTCTTC; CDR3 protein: CASSDWTSGGDGYNEQFF
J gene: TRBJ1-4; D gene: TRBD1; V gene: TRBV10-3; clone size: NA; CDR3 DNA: TGTGCCATCAGTGAGGGACAGGGGCCAGAAAAACTGTTTTTT; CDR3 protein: CAISEGQGPEKLFF
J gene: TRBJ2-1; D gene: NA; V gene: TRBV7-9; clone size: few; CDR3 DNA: TGTGCCAGCAGCTTAGCGCTTGGCGGATACAATGAGCAGTTCTTC; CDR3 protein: CASSLALGGYNEQFF
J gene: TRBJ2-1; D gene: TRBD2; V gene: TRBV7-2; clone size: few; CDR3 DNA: TGTGCCAGCAGAGAGCGGGCTAGCGGGACACAAGAGCAGTTCTTC; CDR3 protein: CASRERASGTQEQFF
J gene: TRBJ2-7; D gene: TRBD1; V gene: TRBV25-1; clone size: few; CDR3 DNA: TGTGCCAGCAGTGATTTTTCCCGGGACAGCCTATACGAGCAGTACTTC; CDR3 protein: CASSDFSRDSLYEQYF
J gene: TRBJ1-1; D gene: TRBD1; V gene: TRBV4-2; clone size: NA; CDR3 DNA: TGTGCCAGCAGCCAAGATATAGCGGACAGGGGGGATGGCACTGAAGCTTTCTTT; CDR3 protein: CASSQDIADRGDGTEAFF
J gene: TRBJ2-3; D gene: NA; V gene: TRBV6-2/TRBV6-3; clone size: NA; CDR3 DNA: TGTGCCAGCAGTTACTTAGGGATTAGCCTATCTGGAGATACGCAGTATTTT; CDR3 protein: CASSYLGISLSGDTQYF
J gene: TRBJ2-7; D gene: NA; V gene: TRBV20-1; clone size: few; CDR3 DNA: TGCAGTGTTAACCCTCAGGGCTACGAGCAGTACTTC; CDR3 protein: CSVNPQGYEQYF
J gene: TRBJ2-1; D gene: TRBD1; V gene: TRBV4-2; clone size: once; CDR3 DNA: TGTGCCAGCAGTGATGGACAGGGGGAAGAGGAGCAGTTCTTC; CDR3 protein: CASSDGQGEEEQFF
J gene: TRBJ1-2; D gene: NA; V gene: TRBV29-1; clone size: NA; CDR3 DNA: TGCAGCCTTAGCGGGGGGGACACTGATTATGGCTACACCTTC; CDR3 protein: CSLSGGDTDYGYTF
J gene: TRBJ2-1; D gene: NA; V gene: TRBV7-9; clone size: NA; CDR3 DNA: TGTGCCAGCAGTTCAGAACTTAATGAGCAGTTCTTC; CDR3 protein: CASSSELNEQFF
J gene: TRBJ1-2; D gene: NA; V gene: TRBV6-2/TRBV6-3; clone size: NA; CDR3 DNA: TGTGCCAGCAGTTACGTGGGACATACTGGGGCTGATGGCTACACCTTC; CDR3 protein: CASSYVGHTGADGYTF
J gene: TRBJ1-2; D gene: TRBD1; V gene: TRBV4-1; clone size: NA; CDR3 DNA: TGCGCCAGCAGCCCTCGTCCAGGACAGGGGGCATTGGGCTACACCTTC; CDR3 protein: CASSPRPGQGALGYTF